The rows below give T cell receptor beta chains drawn from one sample of a study of response to subunit inactivated influenza vaccine. MiXCR, applied by TCRdb to the RT-PCR reads, yields one record per CDR3 protein. This sample has around 200,000 distinct CDR3 sequences, with 7.5% to 10% found just once. The sequences come from non-naive T cells sorted from PBMCs, collected on the day of vaccination. The origin of the receptors is a man between 50 and 59 years old who received an inactivated influenza vaccine. The CDR3 runs from the conserved cysteine through the conserved F or W. A D gene is named only where the DNA matches it firmly. Where a row states a size, it is once, few, many or the class of an expanded clone; other rows omit it.

TRBD1 | TRBJ2-5 | TRBV5-1 | . | CASSLATGGGETQYF | TGCGCCAGCAGCTTGGCCACAGGGGGAGGCGAGACCCAGTACTTC
TRBD2 | TRBJ2-7 | TRBV4-2 | few | CASSQDSTLAGREQYF | TGTGCCAGCAGCCAAGATTCGACCCTAGCGGGGCGCGAGCAGTACTTC
. | TRBJ1-5 | TRBV27 | many | CASSPLGGYQPQHF | TGTGCCAGCAGCCCGTTGGGGGGGTATCAGCCCCAGCATTTT
TRBD2 | TRBJ2-1 | TRBV11-2 | . | CASSLRSGLNNEQFF | TGTGCCAGCAGCTTAAGGTCGGGACTAAACAATGAGCAGTTCTTC
. | TRBJ2-7 | TRBV27 | . | CASSRQYQYEQYF | TGTGCCAGCAGTCGACAATACCAGTACGAGCAGTACTTC
TRBD2 | TRBJ2-2 | TRBV27 | many | CASKKGLAGDGELFF | TGTGCCAGCAAGAAGGGACTAGCGGGGGATGGGGAGCTGTTTTTT
. | TRBJ2-2 | TRBV7-8 | many | CASSLGRMGAGELFF | TGTGCCAGCAGCTTAGGAAGAATGGGAGCCGGGGAGCTGTTTTTT
. | TRBJ2-1 | TRBV18 | . | CASSPREQMGSNEQFF | TGTGCCAGCTCACCACGTGAGCAAATGGGTTCCAATGAGCAGTTCTTC
TRBD2 | TRBJ2-3 | TRBV4-1 | many | CASSLTSGRPDTQYF | TGCGCCAGCAGCCTTACTAGCGGGAGGCCAGATACGCAGTATTTT
TRBD2 | TRBJ2-1 | TRBV30 | many | CAWKGRENEQFF | TGTGCCTGGAAAGGGAGGGAGAATGAGCAGTTCTTC
. | TRBJ2-7 | TRBV5-1 | many | CASSFSYNYEQYF | TGCGCCAGCAGCTTCTCATACAACTACGAGCAGTACTTC
. | TRBJ1-3 | TRBV7-2 | few | CASSRTETSSGNTIYF | TGTGCCAGCAGCCGGACAGAGACTAGCTCTGGAAACACCATATATTTT
. | TRBJ2-2 | TRBV9 | . | CASSVRRVAHNTGELFF | TGTGCCAGCAGCGTTAGAAGAGTAGCGCATAACACCGGGGAGCTGTTTTTT
TRBD2 | TRBJ2-5 | TRBV5-1 | few | CASSSGSGGAQETQYF | TGCGCCAGCAGCTCCGGTAGCGGGGGGGCGCAAGAGACCCAGTACTTC
TRBD2 | TRBJ2-7 | TRBV10-3 | many | CATGGLAGTYEQYF | TGTGCCACCGGGGGGCTAGCGGGGACCTACGAGCAGTACTTC
TRBD2 | TRBJ2-7 | TRBV20-1 | . | CSAAGFGLAGGGFYEQYF | TGCAGTGCTGCCGGGTTTGGGCTAGCGGGAGGAGGTTTCTACGAGCAGTACTTC
. | TRBJ2-2 | TRBV7-9 | few | CASSRDGNTGELFF | TGTGCCAGCAGCAGGGACGGGAACACCGGGGAGCTGTTTTTT
TRBD2 | TRBJ2-3 | TRBV7-9 | . | CASSFDRTSLTDTQYF | TGTGCCAGCAGCTTCGACCGGACTAGCCTCACAGATACGCAGTATTTT
. | TRBJ2-2 | TRBV7-9 | . | CASSLVGKTGELFF | TGTGCCAGCAGCTTAGTCGGAAAAACCGGGGAGCTGTTTTTT
TRBD1 | TRBJ1-2 | TRBV6-2/TRBV6-3 | . | CASSYSTTGMNSYGYTF | TGTGCCAGCAGTTACTCGACGACAGGGATGAACAGCTATGGCTACACCTTC
. | TRBJ1-1 | TRBV6-1 | . | CASRRGIGTEAFF | TGTGCCAGCAGACGGGGGATCGGCACTGAAGCTTTCTTT
. | TRBJ1-5 | TRBV20-1 | many | CSARGLDGQPQHF | TGCAGTGCTAGAGGCCTGGACGGTCAGCCCCAGCATTTT
. | TRBJ2-1 | TRBV5-1 | few | CASSLGGGPMYNEQFF | TGCGCCAGCAGCTTGGGGGGGGGGCCAATGTACAATGAGCAGTTCTTC
TRBD2 | TRBJ2-2 | TRBV24-1 | few | CATALAGGPDTGELFF | TGTGCCACCGCACTAGCGGGAGGGCCCGACACCGGGGAGCTGTTTTTT
. | TRBJ2-1 | TRBV14 | . | CASSQEKRPVHNEQFF | TGTGCCAGCAGCCAAGAAAAGAGGCCTGTCCACAATGAGCAGTTCTTC
. | TRBJ2-7 | TRBV7-9 | . | CASEESYEQYF | TGTGCCAGCGAAGAGAGCTACGAGCAGTACTTC
. | TRBJ2-7 | TRBV28 | many | CASSLLQGYEQYF | TGTGCCAGCAGTTTACTACAGGGCTACGAGCAGTACTTC
. | TRBJ1-2 | TRBV4-2 | few | CASSQTAGLGMGYTF | TGTGCCAGCAGCCAAACCGCGGGCCTCGGTATGGGTTACACCTTC
TRBD2 | TRBJ2-7 | TRBV5-1 | many | CASSLSSGFYEQYF | TGCGCCAGCAGCCTATCTAGCGGCTTCTACGAGCAGTACTTC
TRBD2 | TRBJ2-1 | TRBV20-1 | . | CSARARAGGFSSYNEQFF | TGCAGTGCTAGAGCCAGGGCGGGAGGCTTTAGCTCCTACAATGAGCAGTTCTTC
. | TRBJ2-3 | TRBV6-1 | . | CASSHPPRIGGTDTQYF | TGTGCCAGCAGTCATCCCCCTAGGATAGGGGGGACAGATACGCAGTATTTT
. | TRBJ2-2 | TRBV5-1 | . | CASSLVGNANTGELFF | TGCGCCAGCAGCTTGGTAGGAAACGCGAACACCGGGGAGCTGTTTTTT
TRBD1 | TRBJ1-1 | TRBV20-1 | . | CSARGTGVTEAFF | TGCAGTGCTAGGGGGACAGGGGTTACTGAAGCTTTCTTT
. | TRBJ2-3 | TRBV28 | few | CASSPQQPGGTDTQYF | TGTGCCAGCAGTCCCCAGCAGCCGGGGGGCACAGATACGCAGTATTTT
. | TRBJ2-5 | TRBV15 | . | CATSRAPEGQETQYF | TGTGCCACCAGCAGAGCCCCCGAGGGCCAAGAGACCCAGTACTTC
TRBD1 | TRBJ2-1 | TRBV2 | . | CGGTGNEQFF | TGTGGGGGGACAGGAAATGAGCAGTTCTTC
TRBD1 | TRBJ2-7 | TRBV18 | many | CASSPGQGTYEQYF | TGTGCCAGCTCACCGGGACAGGGGACGTACGAGCAGTACTTC
. | TRBJ1-1 | TRBV5-1 | . | CASRGGASGDTEAFF | TGCGCCAGCAGGGGGGGGGCTTCTGGGGACACTGAAGCTTTCTTT
. | TRBJ1-4 | TRBV12-3/TRBV12-4 | many | CASSGGDTTNEKLFF | TGTGCCAGCAGTGGAGGTGATACAACTAATGAAAAACTGTTTTTT
. | TRBJ2-3 | TRBV2 | . | CASSDQALASTDTQYF | TGTGCCAGCAGTGATCAGGCCCTAGCTAGCACAGATACGCAGTATTTT